This T cell receptor beta chain was identified during a study of T cell responses to AZD1222 COVID-19 vaccine. The repertoire was sequenced with immunoSEQ multiplex PCR; TCRdb's copy has only in-frame clones and lacks some. The sample shows 250,000 to 300,000 clones, 90% to 95% of them seen only once. Concerning this clone: Its antigen is still unknown.

The length of the CDR3 is 15 residues. Germline values: CDR1 LNHDA, CDR2 SQIVND (reference sequence). Trimming took 3 bases from V and 1 from J, leaving 10 bases between them. It was second doses at about 4 or about 12 weeks that were pooled. Study-level results: Recipients of two AZD1222 doses showed rising Spike-specific TCR breadth and depth. Clonal diversity was possibly underestimated, and white British individuals and females predominated among donors.

Source: peripheral blood, taken 28 days after the second AZD1222 dose. The genes are TRBV19 and TRBJ1-5; the D gene is possibly TRBD1 (6 bases). The sequence came from an adult who received the AZD1222 COVID-19 vaccine. CDR3 region: CASSITGTSNQPQHF. CDR3 DNA sequence: TGTGCCAGTAGTATTACAGGGACAAGCAATCAGCCCCAGCATTTT. Full variable domain (outside the CDR3, taken from reference TRBV19 and TRBJ1-5): DGGITQSPKYLFRKEGQNVTLSCEQNLNHDAMYWYRQDPGQGLRLIYYSQIVNDFQKGDIAEGYSVSREKKESFPLTVTSAQKNPTAFYLCASSITGTSNQPQHFGDGTRLSIL.